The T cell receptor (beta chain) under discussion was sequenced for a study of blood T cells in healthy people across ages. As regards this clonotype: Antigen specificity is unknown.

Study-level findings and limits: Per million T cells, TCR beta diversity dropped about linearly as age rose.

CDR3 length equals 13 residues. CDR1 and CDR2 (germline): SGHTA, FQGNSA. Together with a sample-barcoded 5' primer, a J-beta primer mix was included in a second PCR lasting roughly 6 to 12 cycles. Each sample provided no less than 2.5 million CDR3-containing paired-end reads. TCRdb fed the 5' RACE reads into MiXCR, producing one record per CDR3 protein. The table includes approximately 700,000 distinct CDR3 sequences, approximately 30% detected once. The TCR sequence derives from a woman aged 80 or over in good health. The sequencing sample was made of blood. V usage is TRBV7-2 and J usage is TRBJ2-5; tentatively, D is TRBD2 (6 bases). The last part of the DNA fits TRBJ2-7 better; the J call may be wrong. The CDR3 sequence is CASSTGALPEQYF. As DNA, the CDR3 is TGTGCCAGCAGCACGGGAGCATTGCCCGAGCAGTACTTC.